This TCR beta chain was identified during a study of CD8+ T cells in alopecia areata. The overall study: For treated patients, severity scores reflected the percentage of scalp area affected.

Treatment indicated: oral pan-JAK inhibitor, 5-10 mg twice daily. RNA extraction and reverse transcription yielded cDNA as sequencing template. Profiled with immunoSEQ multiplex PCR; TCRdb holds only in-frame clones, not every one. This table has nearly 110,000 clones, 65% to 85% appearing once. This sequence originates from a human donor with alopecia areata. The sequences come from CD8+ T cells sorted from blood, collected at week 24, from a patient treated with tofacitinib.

Here the CDR3 reads CASSPPNRNYEQYF. The DNA for the CDR3 is TGTGCCAGCAGCCCGCCGAACCGAAACTACGAGCAGTACTTC. The V and J genes are TRBV5-4 and TRBJ2-7; D is unclear. Trimming pared 4 bases from V and 3 bases from J, leaving 14 bases between. In germline, CDR1 is SGHNT, CDR2 YYREEE (reference sequence). The CDR3 spans 14 residues.